This note documents a single T cell receptor beta chain sequence. The germline CDR1 and CDR2 sequences are ENHRY and SYGVKD. V was shortened by 6 bases and J by 0 bases, with 14 bases between the two germline ends. The CDR3 totals 15 residues. The data derive from a study of blood T cell repertoires in COVID-19. Repertoires were generated with immunoSEQ multiplex PCR, while TCRdb's copy carries only in-frame clones and drops some. The sample holds about 74,000 clones, roughly 84% seen once. The J gene is TRBJ2-5, the V gene TRBV10-3; possible D gene TRBD1, 6 bases. The sample comprised peripheral blood. This receptor was taken from a man between 45 and 60 years old with active COVID-19. This CDR3 is CAISSRGLYQETQYF. The CDR3 DNA reads as TGTGCCATCAGCAGCAGGGGTCTCTACCAAGAGACCCAGTACTTC.